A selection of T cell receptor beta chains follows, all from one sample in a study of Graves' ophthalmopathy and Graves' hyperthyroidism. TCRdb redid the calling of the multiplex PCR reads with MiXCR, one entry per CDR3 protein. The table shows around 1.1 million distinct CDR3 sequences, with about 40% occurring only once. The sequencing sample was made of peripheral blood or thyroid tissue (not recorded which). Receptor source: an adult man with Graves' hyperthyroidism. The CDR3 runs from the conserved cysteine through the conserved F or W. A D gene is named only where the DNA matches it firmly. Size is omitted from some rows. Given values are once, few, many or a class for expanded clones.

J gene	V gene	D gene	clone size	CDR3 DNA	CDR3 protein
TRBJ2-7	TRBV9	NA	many	TGTGCCAGCAGCGTAGCGGACAGCAGTTTCTCCTACGAGCAGTACTTC	CASSVADSSFSYEQYF
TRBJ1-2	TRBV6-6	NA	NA	TGTGCCAGCAGGGGACGCCGCCCTGGCTACACCTTC	CASRGRRPGYTF
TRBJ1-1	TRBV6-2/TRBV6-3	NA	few	TGTGCCAGTTTACCGGCAGGGCTGAACACTGAAGCTTTCTTT	CASLPAGLNTEAFF
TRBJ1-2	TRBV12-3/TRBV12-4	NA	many	TGTGCCAGCAGTTTCCTTCCCATCCCAGGGTATGGCTACACCTTC	CASSFLPIPGYGYTF
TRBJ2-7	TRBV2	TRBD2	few	TGTGCCAGCAGTCGACTTTCCATAGCGGGAGAGGGCGGCGAGCAGTACTTC	CASSRLSIAGEGGEQYF
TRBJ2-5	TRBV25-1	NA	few	TGTGCCAGCAGTGAATTCCCGGGGCGGGACCGTTACAATGAGACCCAGTACTTC	CASSEFPGRDRYNETQYF
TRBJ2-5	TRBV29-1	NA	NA	TGCAGCGTTGCTCGGGGACGTCCCCGAGAGACCCAGTACTTC	CSVARGRPRETQYF
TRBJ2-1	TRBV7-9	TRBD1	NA	TGTGCCAGCAGCTTGGGGACAGGGGTGTTCTTC	CASSLGTGVFF
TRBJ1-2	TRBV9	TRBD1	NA	TGTGCCAGCAGCCCTAGCGGGGGGACAGGTGGCTACACCTTC	CASSPSGGTGGYTF
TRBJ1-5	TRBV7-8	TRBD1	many	TGTGCCAGCAGCGCCAGACCGACAGGGATAAGCAATCAGCCCCAGCATTTT	CASSARPTGISNQPQHF
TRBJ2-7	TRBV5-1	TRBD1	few	TGCGCCAGCAGCCACTCAGGACAGGGCCCCTACGAGCAGTACTTC	CASSHSGQGPYEQYF
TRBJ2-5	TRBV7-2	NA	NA	TGTGCCAGCAGCCCCAGACAGGCCAGAGTGTACCGAGAGACCCAGTACTTC	CASSPRQARVYRETQYF
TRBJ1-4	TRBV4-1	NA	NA	TGCGCCAGCAGCCAAGATGAAGAGGGGTTGCAGGGGAAACTGTTTTTT	CASSQDEEGLQGKLFF
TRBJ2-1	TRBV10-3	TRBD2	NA	TGTGCCATCAGGGGACTAGCGGGGCCCCCGGGGAATGAGCAGTTCTTC	CAIRGLAGPPGNEQFF
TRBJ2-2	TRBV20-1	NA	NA	TGCAGTGCCACCCAAAACTTCGGCGGGGAGCTGTTTTTT	CSATQNFGGELFF
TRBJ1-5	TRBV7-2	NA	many	TGTGCCAGCAGCTTAGGGGGGCCGAGTAGCAATCAGCCCCAGCATTTT	CASSLGGPSSNQPQHF
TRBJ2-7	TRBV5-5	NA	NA	TGTGCCAGCAGGGTACAGGGGGGGTATAACGAGCAGTACTTC	CASRVQGGYNEQYF
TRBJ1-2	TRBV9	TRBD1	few	TGTGCCAGCAGCCCATACAGGGGCAACTATGGCTACACCTTC	CASSPYRGNYGYTF
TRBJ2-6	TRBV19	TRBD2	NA	TGTGCCAGCAGCTACAATCGCGGGGGCTCTGGGGCCAACGTCCTGACTTTC	CASSYNRGGSGANVLTF
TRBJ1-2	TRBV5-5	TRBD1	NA	TGTGCCAGCTCCGGACAGGGAAGGGAGGACTATGGCTACACCTTC	CASSGQGREDYGYTF
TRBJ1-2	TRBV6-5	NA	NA	TGTGCCAGCAGTTCGACCTGGGCGGGTGGCTACACCTTC	CASSSTWAGGYTF
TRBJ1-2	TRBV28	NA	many	TGTGCCGCAGGGTGGGGTGGCTACACCTTC	CAAGWGGYTF
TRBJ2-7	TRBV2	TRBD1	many	TGTGCCAGCCACGCGGGACAGGGCTACGAGCAGTACTTC	CASHAGQGYEQYF
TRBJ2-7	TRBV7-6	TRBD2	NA	TGTGCCAGCAGCTTTGGCACTAGCGGAGTCTACGAGCAGTACTTC	CASSFGTSGVYEQYF
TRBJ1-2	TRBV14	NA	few	TGTGCCAGCAGCCCGTCCCAGGACAGAGGCCGTGGCTACACCTTC	CASSPSQDRGRGYTF
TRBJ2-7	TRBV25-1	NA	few	TGCGCCAGCAGCCAAGATTTTGAGGGCTTTAGGGGGGAGCAGTACTTC	CASSQDFEGFRGEQYF
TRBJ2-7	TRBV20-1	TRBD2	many	TGCAGTGCTAGCGGGAGGAACTCCTACGAGCAGTACTTC	CSASGRNSYEQYF
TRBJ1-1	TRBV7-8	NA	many	TGTGCCAGCAGCGAGCAGCCCTACGGTGAAGCTTTCTTT	CASSEQPYGEAFF
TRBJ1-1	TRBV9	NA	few	TGTGCCAGCAGCCCTAACCCCATGAACACTGAAGCTTTCTTT	CASSPNPMNTEAFF
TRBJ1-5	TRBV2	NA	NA	TGTGCCAGCGGACCTTTTTCAGGGAGAGAGAGCAATCAGCCCCAGCATTTT	CASGPFSGRESNQPQHF